The clone carrying this TCR beta chain was picked up a small number of times. These data are taken from a study of T cell responses to AZD1222 COVID-19 vaccine. Germline CDR1 reads MNHEY; CDR2 reads SVGAGI. Trimming removed 6 bases at V and 9 bases at J, with 18 bases between. The CDR3 totals 15 residues. Some clones are missing from TCRdb's copy, which holds only in-frame ones; the method was immunoSEQ multiplex PCR. The repertoire holds over 150,000 clones, with 70% to 90% as singletons. The chain couples TRBV6-5 to TRBJ1-6, with D tentatively TRBD1 (5 bases). The source material was peripheral blood, sampled on day 0 of MenACWY control vaccination. This TCR came from an adult in good health. This CDR3 reads CASRTQGLLGSPLHF. The CDR3, as DNA: TGTGCCAGCAGGACCCAGGGCCTCTTGGGTTCACCCCTCCACTTT.